Presented here are 5 T cell receptor beta chains from one specimen sequenced in a study of cytomegalovirus exposure and HLA in healthy donors. Clones were read by immunoSEQ multiplex PCR, and TCRdb kept only the in-frame ones, dropping some. The profile shows under 400,000 clones, approximately 90% of them singletons. The sequencing sample was made of PBMCs. The origin of the receptors is a woman younger than 35 in good health and CMV-seronegative.

The chain links TRBV4-1 to TRBJ2-1; TRBD1 aligns across 7 bases. V shed 0 bases, J shed 2 bases, and the junction held 7 bases outside the gene matches. This CDR3 is built from 17 residues. Per germline, CDR1 MGHRA and CDR2 YSYEKL. The CDR3 DNA reads TGCGCCAGCAGCCAAGACCTAACGGGACAGCCCTACAATGAGCAGTTCTTC. This codes for CASSQDLTGQPYNEQFF.

The chain is built from TRBV2 and TRBJ1-5; the match to TRBD1 covers 10 bases. V lost 6 bases, J lost 5 bases, and 7 bases stayed unmatched. The V gene's germline CDR1 is SNHLY and CDR2 FYNNEI. This CDR3 spans 15 amino acids. CDR3 amino acids: CASSRRTGGDQPQHF. CDR3 nucleotide sequence: TGTGCCAGCAGCCGTAGGACAGGGGGGGATCAGCCCCAGCATTTT.

This clone was detected a few times. This chain joins TRBV25-1 and TRBJ1-4, with 7 bases that match TRBD1. CDR3 length: 14 amino acids. Germline loops: CDR1 MGHDK, CDR2 SYGVNS. Trimming took 6 bases from V and 8 from J; bases not matched to a gene: 9. The CDR3 loop reads CASSLQGGQEKLFF. In DNA form, the CDR3 reads TGTGCCAGCAGCCTCCAGGGGGGTCAGGAAAAACTGTTTTTT.

The genes are TRBV7-2 and TRBJ2-1; 10 bases are shared with TRBD2. V shed 5 bases, J shed 3 bases, and the junction held 7 bases outside the gene matches. From germline, CDR1 is SGHTA and CDR2 FQGNSA. The CDR3 is 16 residues long. CDR3 in amino acids: CASSPRSGRIYNEQFF. CDR3 nucleotide sequence: TGTGCCAGCAGCCCCCGTAGCGGGAGGATCTACAATGAGCAGTTCTTC.

CDR3 amino acids: CASSQEFRTRANTEAFF. The CDR3 nucleotides are TGTGCCAGCAGCCAAGAATTCAGGACACGCGCGAACACTGAAGCTTTCTTT. This sequence joins TRBV14 and TRBJ1-1, with D tentatively TRBD1 (5 bases). The CDR3 totals 17 residues. Germline-derived CDR1 and CDR2 are SGHDN and FVKESK. V lost 0 bases, J lost 1 base, and 15 bases lay in between.